This T cell receptor (beta chain) was documented in a study of T cell repertoires in cytomegalovirus infection. Study as a whole: The authors relied on CMV epitopes, both recently identified HLA-C-restricted and well-studied HLA-B-restricted. Carrying CMV and the relevant HLA type showed in public TCR beta signatures. Study-wide results and limits: Carriage of CMV together with the relevant HLA was identifiable through cumulative public TCR beta family frequency. Dominant in the ex vivo response were TCR beta clonotypes restricted by HLA-C and specific for CMV.

Each CDR3 protein is one row after TCRdb ran MiXCR on the reads. The sample carries roughly 990,000 distinct CDR3 sequences, around 29% recorded once. For this clonotype: Its antigen is unknown.

After removal of 8 bases from V and 7 bases from J, the junction contained 10 bases not matched to a gene. This CDR3 is built from 15 residues. The germline V gene encodes CDR1 MNHEY and CDR2 SVGEGT. The V call is TRBV6-2 or TRBV6-3, the J call TRBJ1-6, with 8 bases aligning to TRBD1. Specimen: cultured CD8+ T cells from PBMCs, collected from culture after CMV antigen stimulation. The clonotype originates from a human donor in good health (CMV status not recorded). Some clones in this sample may be carry-over from other donors' samples. The CDR3 DNA reads TGTGCCAGCTTTCAACAGGGGGAAAGGAATTCACCCCTCCACTTT. Translation: CASFQQGERNSPLHF.